This T cell receptor (beta chain) came from a study of regulatory T cells in long-lasting Graves disease. Study results and limitations: It was in persistent disease that TRBV28, TRBJ1-2 and TRBJ2-5 were favored.

As for time point: newly diagnosed GD, antithyroid drugs for less than 3 months. PBMC-derived RNA was used for the TCR library. This clonotype was detected only a few times. Antigen unknown. Investigators prepared the TCR beta libraries by applying iRepertoire HTBI primers and Arm-PCR of CDR3 regions. In the source study's methods: Overall, samples carried more than 55 TRBV and 15 or so TRBJ segments. TCRdb reanalysed the multiplex PCR reads using MiXCR and keeps one entry per CDR3 protein. The V and J calls shown here were made by TCRdb, not taken from the authors' results. This sample has hundreds of thousands of distinct CDR3 sequences; about 15% occur once, and the top ten carry approximately 20%. There are 14 residues in the CDR3. V was cut by 4 bases and J by 9 bases, with 13 bases left in between. Germline V CDR1 and CDR2: LNHDA, SQIVND (reference sequence). Separately, the same data were catalogued under a study of T cells in Graves' hyperthyroidism and ophthalmopathy. That work states: Ophthalmopathy was identified by the model a median around 6 months ahead of onset.

Material: peripheral blood mononuclear cells (PBMCs), obtained at new diagnosis, from a patient treated with antithyroid drugs. This receptor was obtained from a woman in her thirties with Graves disease. This chain connects TRBV19 to TRBJ1-6, with D possibly matching TRBD1 (6 bases). The DNA for the CDR3 is TGTGCCAGTAGTACCACGACAGGACTTTCACCCCTCCACTTT. Encoded protein: CASSTTTGLSPLHF.